The 11 T cell receptor beta chains below come from one sample, sequenced in a study of cytomegalovirus exposure and HLA in healthy donors. The study ran its PCR with 60 Vbeta and 13 Jbeta primers. TCRdb keeps only in-frame clones here, not all; method: immunoSEQ multiplex PCR. The table has around 70,000 clones, 70% to 90% seen once. The sequenced sample consisted of PBMCs. The receptors originated from a woman in her twenties or thirties in good health and CMV-seronegative.

The J gene is TRBJ2-2, the V gene TRBV27, with a weak D call TRBD2 (6 bases). Germline V gives CDR1 MNHEY, CDR2 SMNVEV (reference sequence). The germline V and J ends were trimmed by 4 bases and 5 bases, with 11 bases remaining between them. This CDR3 contains 14 residues. The CDR3 DNA sequence: TGTGCCAGCAGTTCACCTGCGGGGACCGGGGAGCTGTTTTTT. Translating gives CASSSPAGTGELFF.

The rearrangement links TRBV15 to TRBJ2-7; the D is unclear. Looked up from germline, CDR1 is LNHNV and CDR2 is YYDKDF (reference sequence). The CDR3 extends over 14 amino acids. Trimming cost V 1 base and J 3 bases, with 10 bases left between them. CDR3 bases: TGTGCCACCAGCAGAGGAGGTTCAGTCTACGAGCAGTACTTC. Translating gives CATSRGGSVYEQYF.

This chain links TRBV6-1 with TRBJ2-5; 11 bases match TRBD1. CDR1 is MNHNS, CDR2 SASEGT, per germline. This CDR3 has 15 residues. Unmatched junction bases numbered 5, after V lost 6 bases and J lost 2 bases. CDR3 in DNA: TGTGCCAGCAGGGACAGGGGGCAGAGACAAGAGACCCAGTACTTC. This translates into CASRDRGQRQETQYF.

The chain carries TRBV12-5 and TRBJ2-1; 14 bases are shared with TRBD2. V dropped 5 bases and J dropped 5; count of bases not matched to a gene: 2. CDR3 length equals 15 residues. The germline V gene has CDR1 LGHNT and CDR2 FRNRAP. The CDR3 DNA follows: TGTGCTAGTGGTCCGGGACTAGCGGGGGACAATGAGCAGTTCTTC. Amino acids: CASGPGLAGDNEQFF.

This chain connects TRBV28 to TRBJ2-1; 8 bases are a match to TRBD2. Germline V gene data show CDR1 as MDHEN and CDR2 as SYDVKM. The J segment lost 6 bases and the V segment lost 3 bases, leaving 7 bases of the junction unmatched. The CDR3 has 15 amino acids. CDR3 sequence: CASSLSGSMFNEQFF. CDR3 nucleotide sequence: TGTGCCAGCAGTTTGAGCGGGAGTATGTTCAATGAGCAGTTCTTC.

The V and J genes are TRBV13 and TRBJ1-4; unclear D gene. V gave up 6 bases and J gave up 0 bases, with 8 bases separating them. The CDR3 runs to 14 residues. Per germline, CDR1 PRHDT and CDR2 FYEKMQ (reference sequence). The chain's CDR3 is CASRLGATNEKLFF. CDR3 nucleotides: TGTGCCAGCAGATTGGGCGCAACTAATGAAAAACTGTTTTTT.

V and J are TRBV18 and TRBJ1-5, with 7 bases identical to TRBD1. Germline V lookup: CDR1 KGHSH, CDR2 LQKENI. With V trimmed by 3 bases and J by 10 bases, 12 bases remained unmatched. There are 15 residues in the CDR3. The CDR3 nucleotides read TGTGCCAGCTCACCGTACGGCGACAGGGAAAAACCCCAGCATTTT. This encodes CASSPYGDREKPQHF.

The chain joins TRBV7-9 to TRBJ2-5; D is unclear. The CDR3 contains 12 residues. CDR1 is SEHNR, CDR2 FQNEAQ, per germline (reference sequence). V was trimmed by 3 bases and J by 5 bases, leaving 7 bases between them. The CDR3 coding sequence is TGTGCCAGCAGCTTCCAGAGGGAGACCCAGTACTTC. Translation gives CASSFQRETQYF.

Here the CDR3 DNA reads TGTGCCAGTAGTACAGGGACAGGGGGCCTTGGGGGGCCCCAGCATTTT. Its protein product is CASSTGTGGLGGPQHF. V and J are TRBV19 and TRBJ1-5; 12 nucleotides line up with TRBD1. Germline V lookup: CDR1 LNHDA, CDR2 SQIVND (reference sequence). CDR3 length: 16 residues. V gave up 4 bases and J gave up 9 bases; unmatched junction bases: 10.

The CDR3 DNA is TGTGCCAGCAGCACCACCGGGACAGGGCTGAGGGAGCTGTTTTTT. This sequence encodes CASSTTGTGLRELFF. The chain links TRBV6-4 to TRBJ2-2; 9 bases are a match to TRBD1. This CDR3 contains 15 residues. Germline CDR1 MRHNA, CDR2 SNTAGT. V was clipped by 6 bases and J by 9 bases; unmatched bases: 11.

The CDR3 coding sequence is TGTGCCAGCTCAAGAGAGGATACGCAGTATTTT. As protein: CASSREDTQYF. The rearrangement links TRBV6-1 to TRBJ2-3; D gene unclear. The V end lost 8 bases, the J end lost 6 bases, and 9 bases lay between the germline ends. The CDR3 sequence is 11 residues long. Germline V gene lookup returns CDR1 MNHNS and CDR2 SASEGT.